These T cell receptor beta chains were read from a single sample in a study of cytomegalovirus exposure and HLA in healthy donors. Produced via immunoSEQ multiplex PCR; TCRdb's table is partial and in-frame only. The sample yields 150,000 to 180,000 clones, roughly 77% seen once. The sample comprised PBMCs. Receptors were obtained from a man between 25 and 39 years old in good health and CMV-seropositive. CDR3s include the opening cysteine and the closing phenylalanine or tryptophan. Each record gives: clone size, D gene, V gene, J gene, CDR3 DNA, CDR3 protein. D genes are given only for firm matches. The size of a clone is reported for some rows only, either as once, few or many, or as a class for expanded clones.

size: NA; D: TRBD2; V: TRBV27; J: TRBJ2-7; DNA: TGTGCCAGCTCGAACCTGCTACTAGCGGGAGTCTACGAGCAGTACTTC; CDR3: CASSNLLLAGVYEQYF
size: NA; D: TRBD1; V: TRBV18; J: TRBJ2-1; DNA: TGTGCCAGCTCACCCCCCCCGGGACAGGGCAATGAGCAGTTCTTC; CDR3: CASSPPPGQGNEQFF
size: NA; D: TRBD2; V: TRBV2; J: TRBJ2-1; DNA: TGTGCCAGCATCAAGGAAGGGACTAGCGTCAGTGGTGATCCGTTCTTC; CDR3: CASIKEGTSVSGDPFF
size: NA; D: NA; V: TRBV7-6; J: TRBJ2-5; DNA: TGTGCCAGCAGCCCGGGGACTGCCAAAGAGACCCAGTACTTC; CDR3: CASSPGTAKETQYF
size: NA; D: TRBD2; V: TRBV5-6; J: TRBJ2-2; DNA: TGTGCCAGCAGCATCTATGCGGGGGGTCCCGGGGAGCTGTTTTTT; CDR3: CASSIYAGGPGELFF
size: NA; D: TRBD1; V: TRBV9; J: TRBJ2-7; DNA: TGTGCCAGCAGCTCTTCGACAGGGTTAGAGCAGTACTTC; CDR3: CASSSSTGLEQYF
size: NA; D: NA; V: TRBV5-5; J: TRBJ2-2; DNA: TGTGCCAGCAGCTTGGGGGTAGGGCAGGGGATCGGGGAGCTGTTTTTT; CDR3: CASSLGVGQGIGELFF
size: NA; D: TRBD1; V: TRBV19; J: TRBJ1-4; DNA: TGTGCCAGTAGTCGATGGACAGGGGACACAACTAATGAAAAACTGTTTTTT; CDR3: CASSRWTGDTTNEKLFF
size: NA; D: TRBD1; V: TRBV6-5; J: TRBJ1-2; DNA: TGTGCCAGCAGTTACAGGGACAGCCGTGGCTACACCTTC; CDR3: CASSYRDSRGYTF
size: NA; D: NA; V: TRBV4-1; J: TRBJ1-1; DNA: TGCGCCAGCAGCCAATCAGTGGGAGGAAACACTGAAGCTTTCTTT; CDR3: CASSQSVGGNTEAFF
size: few; D: NA; V: TRBV4-1; J: TRBJ1-2; DNA: TGCGCCAGCAGCCAAGAATTAAACTATGGCTACACCTTC; CDR3: CASSQELNYGYTF
size: NA; D: TRBD2; V: TRBV19; J: TRBJ2-1; DNA: TGTGCCAGTAACACGCACCTAGGACTAGCGGGCTACAATGAGCAGTTCTTC; CDR3: CASNTHLGLAGYNEQFF
size: NA; D: TRBD2; V: TRBV13; J: TRBJ2-1; DNA: TGTGCCAGCAGCTCTCTTTCCGCGGGGGGCAGCTACAATGAGCAGTTCTTC; CDR3: CASSSLSAGGSYNEQFF
size: NA; D: TRBD1; V: TRBV6-5; J: TRBJ1-2; DNA: TGTGCCAGCAGTTACTCCAGGACAGGGAATGGCTACACCTTC; CDR3: CASSYSRTGNGYTF
size: NA; D: NA; V: TRBV18; J: TRBJ1-3; DNA: TGTGCCAGCTCACCAAGCTTTACTAACTCTGGAAACACCATATATTTT; CDR3: CASSPSFTNSGNTIYF
size: NA; D: NA; V: TRBV19; J: TRBJ1-1; DNA: TGTGCCAGTGTTCGGCAGGGGAACACTGAAGCTTTCTTT; CDR3: CASVRQGNTEAFF
size: NA; D: TRBD1; V: TRBV27; J: TRBJ1-6; DNA: TGTGCCAGCAGTACAGGACAGGGCTATAATTCACCCCTCCACTTT; CDR3: CASSTGQGYNSPLHF
size: NA; D: TRBD2; V: TRBV10-3; J: TRBJ2-7; DNA: TGTGCCATCAGTGACGATAGCGGGAGGAGCGCCTACGAGCAGTACTTC; CDR3: CAISDDSGRSAYEQYF
size: NA; D: NA; V: TRBV28; J: TRBJ1-4; DNA: TGTGCCAGCAGTTTAGTAGATGAAAAACTGTTTTTT; CDR3: CASSLVDEKLFF
size: NA; D: NA; V: TRBV5-1; J: TRBJ2-7; DNA: TGCGCCAGCAGCTTGGCCCAGGTGAGCTCCTACGAGCAGTACTTC; CDR3: CASSLAQVSSYEQYF
size: NA; D: TRBD1; V: TRBV6-1; J: TRBJ2-5; DNA: TGTGCCAGCAGTGGACAGGGGGTAGAGACCCAGTACTTC; CDR3: CASSGQGVETQYF
size: few; D: TRBD1; V: TRBV20-1; J: TRBJ1-1; DNA: TGCAGTGCTAGATTGACAGGGGAAGCTTTCTTT; CDR3: CSARLTGEAFF
size: NA; D: TRBD1; V: TRBV7-2; J: TRBJ2-7; DNA: TGTGCCAGCAGCCGGACAGGCGAGGCGCAGTACTTC; CDR3: CASSRTGEAQYF
size: NA; D: NA; V: TRBV5-4; J: TRBJ2-2; DNA: TGTGCCAGCAGCTTCACTTACACCGGGGAGCTGTTTTTT; CDR3: CASSFTYTGELFF
size: NA; D: NA; V: TRBV11-2; J: TRBJ1-2; DNA: TGTGCCAGCAGCTTAGCAGGGTTCGATGGCTACACCTTC; CDR3: CASSLAGFDGYTF
size: NA; D: NA; V: TRBV13; J: TRBJ2-3; DNA: TGTGCCAGCAGCTTAGGGACCTTGGCGGGGGCGACGCAGTATTTT; CDR3: CASSLGTLAGATQYF
size: NA; D: TRBD1; V: TRBV27; J: TRBJ2-2; DNA: TGTGCCAGCAGGGAAGGGACAGCCGCGAACACCGGGGAGCTGTTTTTT; CDR3: CASREGTAANTGELFF
size: NA; D: TRBD1; V: TRBV15; J: TRBJ1-2; DNA: TGTGCCACCAGCCCCGGGACAGGGAGCTATGGCTACACCTTC; CDR3: CATSPGTGSYGYTF
size: once; D: NA; V: TRBV13; J: TRBJ2-7; DNA: TGTGCCAGCAGCTTACGGGGGGCGGGGTCCGAGCAGTACTTC; CDR3: CASSLRGAGSEQYF
size: few; D: NA; V: TRBV28; J: TRBJ2-1; DNA: TGTGCCACCGATGACTCTTACAATGAGCAGTTCTTC; CDR3: CATDDSYNEQFF
size: NA; D: NA; V: TRBV5-3; J: TRBJ2-7; DNA: TGTGCCAGAAGCTTGTTAGACAGATCCCAATCCTACGAGCAGTACTTC; CDR3: CARSLLDRSQSYEQYF
size: NA; D: NA; V: TRBV19; J: TRBJ1-1; DNA: TGTGCCAGTAGTATAGGACAAACTGAAGCTTTCTTT; CDR3: CASSIGQTEAFF
size: once; D: NA; V: TRBV6-1; J: TRBJ1-2; DNA: TGTGCCAGCTTGAAATCCGTCGGGGGGTCGGATGGCTACACCTTC; CDR3: CASLKSVGGSDGYTF
size: few; D: TRBD1; V: TRBV9; J: TRBJ2-5; DNA: TGTGCCAGCAGCGTAGCTTACCCAGGGGGCGTACGAGAGACCCAGTACTTC; CDR3: CASSVAYPGGVRETQYF
size: NA; D: NA; V: TRBV28; J: TRBJ1-2; DNA: TGTGCCACCTTTACCGCGGCCAACTATGGCTACACCTTC; CDR3: CATFTAANYGYTF
size: NA; D: TRBD1; V: TRBV6-5; J: TRBJ1-1; DNA: TGTGCCAGCAGAAAAGACAGGGCAAGGGGGACTGAAGCTTTCTTT; CDR3: CASRKDRARGTEAFF
size: NA; D: TRBD1; V: TRBV18; J: TRBJ1-4; DNA: TGTGCCAGCTCACCAAGACAGGGGGCGGAAGAAAAACTGTTTTTT; CDR3: CASSPRQGAEEKLFF